These T cell receptor beta chains were read from a single sample in a study of T cell responses to AZD1222 COVID-19 vaccine. TCRdb keeps only in-frame clones here, not all; method: immunoSEQ multiplex PCR. The table shows approximately 67,000 clones, with around 80% occurring only once. The starting material was peripheral blood, obtained on day 0 of AZD1222 vaccination. These receptors were collected from an adult in good health. Both conserved end residues are part of each CDR3.

j_gene,v_gene,CDR3aa
TRBJ1-5,TRBV12-5,CASGLDRVPQHF
TRBJ2-7,TRBV18,CASSPRDRGYEQYF
TRBJ1-2,TRBV29-1,CSVERGDVFGYTF
TRBJ2-7,TRBV18,CASSPNTGREQYF
TRBJ2-2,TRBV7-3,CASSKGQTNTGELFF
TRBJ2-7,TRBV19,CASSVSSSYEQYF
TRBJ2-2,TRBV4-2,CASSPQRGGAGELFF
TRBJ2-1,TRBV30,CAWSRQDSYNEQFF
TRBJ2-5,TRBV7-3,CASSPRYSNGETQYF
TRBJ1-4,TRBV7-9,CASSFSESNEKLFF
TRBJ1-1,TRBV19,CASSIPGRGRGNTEAFF
TRBJ1-4,TRBV3-1/TRBV3-2,CASSWTGNNEKLFF
TRBJ1-4,TRBV15,CATSSVILTAAAEKLFF
TRBJ1-1,TRBV4-3,CASSREILNTEAFF
TRBJ1-2,TRBV18,CASSPDRVYGYTF
TRBJ1-1,TRBV10-3,CAIAGARGMNTEAFF
TRBJ2-7,TRBV4-3,CASSQDWGVPSEQYF
TRBJ2-7,TRBV6-2/TRBV6-3,CASSSPRLAGGYEQYF
TRBJ1-2,TRBV27,CASSPGTGPLRGYTF
TRBJ1-1,TRBV5-6,CASSHLGGQGTLAFF
TRBJ1-1,TRBV5-4,CASSLDRGGGAFF
TRBJ2-7,TRBV13,CASSFSSASYEQYF
TRBJ1-1,TRBV6-2/TRBV6-3,CASSYTMLPPEAFF